The clone carrying this T cell receptor (beta chain) was seen only a few times. Its target is not known. The V gene lost 8 bases and the J gene lost 4 bases, with 8 bases spanning the gap. Germline CDR1 and CDR2: SNHLY and FYNNEI. The CDR3 runs to 11 residues. As TCR cDNA was made by 5'RACE template switching, a universal primer site and UMIs were added. TCRdb analysed the 5' RACE reads with MiXCR anew, one entry per CDR3 protein. The sample has some 670,000 distinct CDR3 sequences, roughly an eighth seen once. This sample is part of a study of T cells after yellow fever vaccination. Turning to the study itself: SMART-Seq v4 Ultra Low Input handled preparation of low-cell-number fractions.

Study-level points and caveats: Abundant contaminating clonotypes from the bulk population could appear in FACS-sorted repertoires.

The receptor's source is a young man who received the YFV17D yellow fever vaccine. This specimen was PBMCs, taken on the day of the yellow fever booster vaccination. This rearrangement joins TRBV2 to TRBJ2-5; D not resolved. CDR3 sequence reads: CASGVAETQYF. The CDR3 DNA reads TGTGCCAGCGGAGTAGCAGAGACCCAGTACTTC.